The rows below give T cell receptor beta chains drawn from one sample of a study of siplizumab effects on memory and regulatory T cells. Produced via immunoSEQ multiplex PCR; TCRdb's table is partial and in-frame only. The repertoire includes about 50,000 clones, over 75% of them detected once, and 0.3% to 0.45% sits in the top ten. The sample consisted of naive CD8+ T cells sorted from blood. These receptors all come from a human donor in good health. Each CDR3 is given with its conserved first and last residue. D genes are given only for firm matches. Part of the rows lack a size; the others show once, few, many or a class for expanded clones.

>15|TRBV4-1|.|TRBJ2-3|.
TGCGCCAGCAGCCAAGATATTTTTGGCACAGATACGCAGTATTTT
CASSQDIFGTDTQYF
>15|TRBV6-5|.|TRBJ1-4|.
TGTGCCAGCAGGGCAGGGACTTCCACTAATGAAAAACTGTTTTTT
CASRAGTSTNEKLFF
>15|TRBV19|.|TRBJ2-5|.
TGTGCCAGTAGTTGGGGGGTACTCCCTCAAGAGACCCAGTACTTC
CASSWGVLPQETQYF
>15|TRBV7-8|.|TRBJ2-7|once
TGTGCCAGCAGCTTCCTGGGGGGGCCCTCCGACGAGCAGTACTTC
CASSFLGGPSDEQYF
>15|TRBV27|.|TRBJ2-7|.
TGTGCCAGCAGTTTGGGGGGCGTTAGCTCCTACGAGCAGTACTTC
CASSLGGVSSYEQYF
>17|TRBV4-1|TRBD1|TRBJ2-1|once
TGCGCCAGCAGCCAAGATAGCGACAGGGGGCCGGACAATGAGCAGTTCTTC
CASSQDSDRGPDNEQFF
>13|TRBV6-5|.|TRBJ2-7|once
TGTGCCAGCAGTTACGGGGGCCTTTTGGAGCAGTACTTC
CASSYGGLLEQYF
>18|TRBV4-2|TRBD2|TRBJ2-2|.
TGTGCCAGCAGCCAAGAGGTGGCGGGGGGGCCGAGTACCGGGGAGCTGTTTTTT
CASSQEVAGGPSTGELFF
>13|TRBV29-1|.|TRBJ1-2|.
TGCAGCGCTAAGACAGAGTCTAACTATGGCTACACCTTC
CSAKTESNYGYTF
>15|TRBV27|.|TRBJ1-2|.
TGTGCCAGCAGTTTATATGCCGGGGCCAACTATGGCTACACCTTC
CASSLYAGANYGYTF
>14|TRBV29-1|.|TRBJ2-7|.
TGCAGCGTTATTGGACACAAGGACTCCTACGAGCAGTACTTC
CSVIGHKDSYEQYF
>16|TRBV16|.|TRBJ2-2|.
TGTGCCAGCAGCCCATTCCAACATTTGAACACCGGGGAGCTGTTTTTT
CASSPFQHLNTGELFF
>16|TRBV6-5|TRBD2|TRBJ2-1|.
TGTGCCAGCAGTTTAGCATCTAGCGGGAACTACAATGAGCAGTTCTTC
CASSLASSGNYNEQFF
>13|TRBV27|.|TRBJ2-1|.
TGTGCCAGCACCGGTAGGGACCCCAATGAGCAGTTCTTC
CASTGRDPNEQFF
>15|TRBV29-1|.|TRBJ2-2|.
TGCAGCGTTGAAGATCGCGGTAGCGGCGGGGGGGAGCTGTTTTTT
CSVEDRGSGGGELFF
>11|TRBV19|.|TRBJ2-1|.
TGTGCCAGCAATGGGGGCAATGAGCAGTTCTTC
CASNGGNEQFF
>13|TRBV30|.|TRBJ2-3|.
TGTGCCTGGAGAGCTCTACACCGGGATACGCAGTATTTT
CAWRALHRDTQYF